This T cell receptor (beta chain) was profiled in a study of T cell changes during pregnancy in multiple sclerosis. Deletions cut 5 bases from V and 3 bases from J, with 22 bases between. The CDR3 is made up of 17 amino acids. Germline-derived CDR1 and CDR2 are MNHEY and SMNVEV (reference sequence). This clone has a single count. Profiling relied on immunoSEQ multiplex PCR, and the TCRdb table lists in-frame clones only, not all of them. Here the sample spans over 9,000 clones, roughly 82% being singletons. This specimen consisted of CD8+ T cells from peripheral blood mononuclear cells, obtained after pregnancy. The receptor was derived from a female donor in good health, enrolled as a control in a pregnancy study. The rearrangement joins TRBV27 to TRBJ1-1; D remains unclear. The CDR3 DNA reads TGTGCCAGCAGTGCCCAACGTGTCTGGGCAGGTCACACTGAAGCTTTCTTT. Encoded protein: CASSAQRVWAGHTEAFF.